This T cell receptor beta chain was found in a study of shared clonotypes between healthy human individuals. The V gene's germline CDR1 is SGHVS and CDR2 FNYEAQ. The CDR3 sequence is 16 residues long. Positively selected for CCR7, the CD45RO-negative cells used as naive CD8 cells excluded terminally differentiated effector memory CD45RA+ cells. The assay was immunoSEQ multiplex PCR, and TCRdb's table has in-frame clones only and misses some. The sample consists of some 1,900,000 clones, about 95% of them appearing once. The sample consisted of naive CD8+ T cells sorted from blood. The chain couples TRBV7-6 to TRBJ2-4, with D possibly being TRBD1 (5 bases). This receptor was identified in a man aged 18 to 30 in good health. The CDR3 region has the DNA TGTGTCGCGAGTGAACAGGTGCCCGGGGCCAAAAACATTCAGTACTTC. Residues: CVASEQVPGAKNIQYF.